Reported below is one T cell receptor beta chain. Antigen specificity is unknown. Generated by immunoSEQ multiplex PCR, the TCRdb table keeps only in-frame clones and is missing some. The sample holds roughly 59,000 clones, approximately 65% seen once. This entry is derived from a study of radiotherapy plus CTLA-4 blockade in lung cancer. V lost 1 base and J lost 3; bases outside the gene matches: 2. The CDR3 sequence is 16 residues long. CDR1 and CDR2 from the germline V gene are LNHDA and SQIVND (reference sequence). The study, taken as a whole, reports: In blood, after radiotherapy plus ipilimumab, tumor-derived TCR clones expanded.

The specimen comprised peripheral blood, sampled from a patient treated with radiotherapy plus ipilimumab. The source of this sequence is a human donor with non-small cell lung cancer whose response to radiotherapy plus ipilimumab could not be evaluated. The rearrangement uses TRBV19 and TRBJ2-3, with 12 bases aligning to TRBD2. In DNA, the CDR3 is TGTGCCAGTAGTATAGGCACTAGCGGGGGGACAGATACGCAGTATTTT. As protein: CASSIGTSGGTDTQYF.